In this sample, the clone carrying this T cell receptor beta chain turned up a few times. The data belong to a study of human T cells and chemical hapten exposure. TCRdb itself ran the RACE reads through MiXCR, one entry per CDR3 protein. The table has roughly 200,000 distinct CDR3 sequences, around a quarter seen once; the top ten hold 2.5%. Time point reported: patch test 3, about 24 weeks after DPC sensitization. Treatment reported: therapeutic diphenylcyclopropenone sensitization with weekly scalp DPC. The CDR3 loop spans 14 amino acids. Germline-derived CDR1 and CDR2 are MNHEY and SMNVEV (reference sequence). Trimming shortened V by 2 bases and J by 8 bases, and 15 bases separated the two germline ends.

This sequence joins TRBV27 and TRBJ1-2; D possibly corresponds to TRBD1 (5 bases). This specimen consisted of whole blood, obtained in connection with sensitization to the hapten diphenylcyclopropenone (DPC). The receptor comes from a middle-aged woman with alopecia areata. Some clones in this sample may be carry-over from other donors' samples. CDR3 bases: TGTGCCAGCAGTTTAGGTCAGGGCGTCGGCGGCTACACCTTC. It encodes CASSLGQGVGGYTF.